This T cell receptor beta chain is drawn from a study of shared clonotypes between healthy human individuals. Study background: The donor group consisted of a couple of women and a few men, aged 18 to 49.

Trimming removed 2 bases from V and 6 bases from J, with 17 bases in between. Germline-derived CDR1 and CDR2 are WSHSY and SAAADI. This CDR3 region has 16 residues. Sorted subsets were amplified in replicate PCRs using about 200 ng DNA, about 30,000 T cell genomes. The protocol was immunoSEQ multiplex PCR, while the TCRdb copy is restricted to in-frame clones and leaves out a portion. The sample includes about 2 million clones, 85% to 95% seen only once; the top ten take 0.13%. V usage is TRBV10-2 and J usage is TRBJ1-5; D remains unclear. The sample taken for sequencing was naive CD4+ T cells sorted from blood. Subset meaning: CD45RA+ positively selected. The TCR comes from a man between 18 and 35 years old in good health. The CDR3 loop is CASSEGKQLISQPQHF. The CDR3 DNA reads TGCGCCAGCAGTGAGGGAAAGCAACTGATCAGTCAGCCCCAGCATTTT.